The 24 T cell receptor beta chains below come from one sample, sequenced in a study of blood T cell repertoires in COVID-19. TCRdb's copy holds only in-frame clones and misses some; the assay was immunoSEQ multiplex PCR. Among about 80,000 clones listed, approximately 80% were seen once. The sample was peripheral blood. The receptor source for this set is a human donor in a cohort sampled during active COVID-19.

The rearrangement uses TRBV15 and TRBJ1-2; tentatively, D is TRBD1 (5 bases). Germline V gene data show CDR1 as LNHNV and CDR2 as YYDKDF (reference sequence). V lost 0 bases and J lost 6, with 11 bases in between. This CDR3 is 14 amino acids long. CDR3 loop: CATSRDPRVHGYTF. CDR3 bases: TGTGCCACCAGCAGAGATCCCAGGGTTCATGGCTACACCTTC.

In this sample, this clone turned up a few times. The CDR3 is CASSRQGGHQETQYF. For the CDR3, the DNA is TGTGCCAGCAGCCGACAGGGAGGTCACCAAGAGACCCAGTACTTC. The V gene is TRBV5-6, the J gene TRBJ2-5, with D perhaps TRBD1 (7 bases). Germline V gene data show CDR1 as SGHDT and CDR2 as YYEEEE. V was clipped by 4 bases and J by 0 bases, with 13 bases between them. The CDR3 is 15 amino acids.

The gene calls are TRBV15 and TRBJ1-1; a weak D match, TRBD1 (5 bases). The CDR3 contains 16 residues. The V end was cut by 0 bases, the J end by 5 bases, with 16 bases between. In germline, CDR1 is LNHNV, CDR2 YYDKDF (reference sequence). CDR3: CATSRDLVVRGTEAFF. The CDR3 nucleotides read TGTGCCACCAGCAGAGATTTGGTCGTACGGGGGACTGAAGCTTTCTTT.

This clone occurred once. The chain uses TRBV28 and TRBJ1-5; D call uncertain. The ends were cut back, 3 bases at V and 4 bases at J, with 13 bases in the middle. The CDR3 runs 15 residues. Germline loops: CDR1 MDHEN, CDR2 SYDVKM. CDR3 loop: CASSLRRGRNQPQHF. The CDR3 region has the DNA TGTGCCAGCAGTTTGAGGCGAGGAAGGAATCAGCCCCAGCATTTT.

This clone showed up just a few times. Written as DNA, the CDR3 is TGTGCCAGCAGCTTGACAGGCACAGATACGCAGTATTTT. Amino acid sequence: CASSLTGTDTQYF. This chain uses TRBV7-3 with TRBJ2-3, with a tentative D call TRBD1 (5 bases). There are 13 residues in the CDR3. V was pared by 3 bases and J by 1 base, with 5 bases between. Germline-derived CDR1 and CDR2 are SGHTA and FQGTGA.

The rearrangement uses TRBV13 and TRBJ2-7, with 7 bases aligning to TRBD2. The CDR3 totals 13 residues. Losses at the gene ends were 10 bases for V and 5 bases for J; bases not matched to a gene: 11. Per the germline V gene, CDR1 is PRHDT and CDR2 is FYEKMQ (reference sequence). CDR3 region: CATGPAGKNEQYF. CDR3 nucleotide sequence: TGTGCCACGGGCCCAGCGGGAAAGAACGAGCAGTACTTC. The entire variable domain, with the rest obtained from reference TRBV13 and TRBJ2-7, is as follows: AAGVIQSPRHLIKEKRETATLKCYPIPRHDTVYWYQQGPGQDPQFLISFYEKMQSDKGSIPDRFSAQQFSDYHSELNMSSLELGDSALYFCATGPAGKNEQYFGPGTRLTVT.

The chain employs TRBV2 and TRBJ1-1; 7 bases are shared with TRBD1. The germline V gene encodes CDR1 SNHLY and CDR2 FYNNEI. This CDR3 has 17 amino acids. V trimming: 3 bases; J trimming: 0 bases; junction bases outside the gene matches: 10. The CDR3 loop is CASSEEGAQIMNTEAFF. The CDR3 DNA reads TGTGCCAGCAGTGAGGAGGGGGCACAGATAATGAACACTGAAGCTTTCTTT.

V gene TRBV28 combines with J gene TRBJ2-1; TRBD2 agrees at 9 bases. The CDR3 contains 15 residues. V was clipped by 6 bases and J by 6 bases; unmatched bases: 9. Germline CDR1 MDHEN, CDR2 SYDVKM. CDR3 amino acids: CASRMGLAGFNEQFF. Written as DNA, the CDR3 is TGTGCCAGCAGAATGGGGCTAGCGGGATTCAATGAGCAGTTCTTC.

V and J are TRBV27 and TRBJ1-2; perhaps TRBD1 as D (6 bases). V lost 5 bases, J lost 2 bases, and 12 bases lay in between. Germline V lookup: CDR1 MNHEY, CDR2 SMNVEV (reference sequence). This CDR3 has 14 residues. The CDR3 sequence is CASSPVGANYGYTF. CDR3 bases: TGTGCCAGCAGTCCCGTGGGGGCGAACTATGGCTACACCTTC.

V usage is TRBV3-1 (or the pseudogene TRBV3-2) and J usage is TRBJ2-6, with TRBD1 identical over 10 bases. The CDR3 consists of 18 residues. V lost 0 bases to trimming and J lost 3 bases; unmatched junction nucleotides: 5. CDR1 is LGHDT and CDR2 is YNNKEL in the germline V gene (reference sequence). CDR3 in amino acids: CASSQEGTGADGANVLTF. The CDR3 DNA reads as TGTGCCAGCAGCCAAGAGGGGACAGGGGCCGATGGGGCCAACGTCCTGACTTTC.

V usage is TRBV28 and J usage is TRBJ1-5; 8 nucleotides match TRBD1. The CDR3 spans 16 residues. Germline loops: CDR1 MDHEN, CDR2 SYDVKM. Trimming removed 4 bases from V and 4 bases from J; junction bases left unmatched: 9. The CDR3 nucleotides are TGTGCCAGCAGTTCTACGGATCAGGGGGCAAATCAGCCCCAGCATTTT. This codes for CASSSTDQGANQPQHF.

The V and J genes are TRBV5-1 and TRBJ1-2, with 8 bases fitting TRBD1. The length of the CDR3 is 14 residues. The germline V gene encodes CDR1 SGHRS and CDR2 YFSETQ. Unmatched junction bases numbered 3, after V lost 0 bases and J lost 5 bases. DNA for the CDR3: TGCGCCAGCAGCTTGGTGACAGGGGCGTATGGCTACACCTTC. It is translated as CASSLVTGAYGYTF.

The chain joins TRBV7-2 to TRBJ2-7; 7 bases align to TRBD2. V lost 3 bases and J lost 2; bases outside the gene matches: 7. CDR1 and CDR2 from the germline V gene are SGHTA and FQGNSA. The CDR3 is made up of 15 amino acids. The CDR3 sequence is CASSLETSSAYEQYF. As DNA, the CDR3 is TGTGCCAGCAGCTTGGAGACTAGCTCAGCCTACGAGCAGTACTTC.

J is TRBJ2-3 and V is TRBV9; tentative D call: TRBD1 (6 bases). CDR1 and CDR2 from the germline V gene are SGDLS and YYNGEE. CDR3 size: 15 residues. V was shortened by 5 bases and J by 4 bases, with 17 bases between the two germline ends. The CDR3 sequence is CASSAKWGPPDTQYF. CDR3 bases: TGTGCCAGCAGTGCTAAATGGGGGCCCCCAGATACGCAGTATTTT.

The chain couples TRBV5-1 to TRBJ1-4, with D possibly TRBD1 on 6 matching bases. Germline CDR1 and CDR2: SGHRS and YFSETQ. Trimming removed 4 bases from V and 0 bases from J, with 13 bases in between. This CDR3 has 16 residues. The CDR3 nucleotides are TGCGCCAGCAGCCCCGGGACATTTGCAACTAATGAAAAACTGTTTTTT. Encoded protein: CASSPGTFATNEKLFF.

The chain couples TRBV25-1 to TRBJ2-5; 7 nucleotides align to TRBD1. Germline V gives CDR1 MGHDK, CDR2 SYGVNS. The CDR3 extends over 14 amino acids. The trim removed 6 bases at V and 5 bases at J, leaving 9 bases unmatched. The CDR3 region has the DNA TGTGCCAGCAGCGACAGGGCCCATAGGGAGACCCAGTACTTC. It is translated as CASSDRAHRETQYF. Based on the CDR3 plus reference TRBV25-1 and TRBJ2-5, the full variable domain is EADIYQTPRYLVIGTGKKITLECSQTMGHDKMYWYQQDPGMELHLIHYSYGVNSTEKGDLSSESTVSRIRTEHFPLTLESARPSHTSQYLCASSDRAHRETQYFGPGTRLLVL.

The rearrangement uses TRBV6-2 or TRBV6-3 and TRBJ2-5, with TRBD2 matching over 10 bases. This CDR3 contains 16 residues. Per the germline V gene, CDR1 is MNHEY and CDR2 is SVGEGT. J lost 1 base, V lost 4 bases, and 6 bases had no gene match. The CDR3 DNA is TGTGCCAGCAGTTGGGTACTAGCGGGGACCCAAGAGACCCAGTACTTC. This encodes CASSWVLAGTQETQYF.

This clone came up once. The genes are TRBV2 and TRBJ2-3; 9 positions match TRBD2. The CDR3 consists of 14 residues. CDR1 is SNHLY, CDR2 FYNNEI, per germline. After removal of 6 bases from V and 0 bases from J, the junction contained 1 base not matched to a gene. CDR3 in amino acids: CASRTSGSTDTQYF. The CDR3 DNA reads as TGTGCCAGCAGGACTAGCGGCAGCACAGATACGCAGTATTTT.

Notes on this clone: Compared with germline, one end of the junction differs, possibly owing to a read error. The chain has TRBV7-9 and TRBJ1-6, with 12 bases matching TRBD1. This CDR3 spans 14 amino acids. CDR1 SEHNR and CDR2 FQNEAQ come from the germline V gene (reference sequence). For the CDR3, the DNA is TGTGCCAGCAGCAGTGAAGGGACAGGGGGCCCCCAGCGCTTT. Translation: CASSSEGTGGPQRF.

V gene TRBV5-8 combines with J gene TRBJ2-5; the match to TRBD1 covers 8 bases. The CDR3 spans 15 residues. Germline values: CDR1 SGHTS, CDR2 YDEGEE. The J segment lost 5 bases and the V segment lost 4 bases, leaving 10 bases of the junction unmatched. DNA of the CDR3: TGTGCCAGCAGCCCCGGACAGGGCTTAGGGGAGACCCAGTACTTC. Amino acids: CASSPGQGLGETQYF.

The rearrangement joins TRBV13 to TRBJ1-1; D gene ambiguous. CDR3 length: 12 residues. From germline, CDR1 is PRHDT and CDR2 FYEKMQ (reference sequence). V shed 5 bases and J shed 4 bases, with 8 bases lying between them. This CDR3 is CASSNPGTEAFF. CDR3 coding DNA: TGTGCCAGCAGCAACCCCGGCACTGAAGCTTTCTTT.

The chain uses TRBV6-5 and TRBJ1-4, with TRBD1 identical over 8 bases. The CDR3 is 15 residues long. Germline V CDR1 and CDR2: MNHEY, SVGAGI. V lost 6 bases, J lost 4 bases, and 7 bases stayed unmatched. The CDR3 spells CASREGQEVNEKLFF. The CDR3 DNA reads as TGTGCCAGCAGGGAGGGACAGGAGGTTAATGAAAAACTGTTTTTT.

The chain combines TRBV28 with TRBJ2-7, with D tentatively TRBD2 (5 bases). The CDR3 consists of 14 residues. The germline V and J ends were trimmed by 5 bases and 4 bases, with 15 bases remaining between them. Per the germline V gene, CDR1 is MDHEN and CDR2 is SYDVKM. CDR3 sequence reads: CASSPTGKTYEQYF. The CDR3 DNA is TGTGCCAGCAGTCCTACCGGGAAAACTTACGAGCAGTACTTC.

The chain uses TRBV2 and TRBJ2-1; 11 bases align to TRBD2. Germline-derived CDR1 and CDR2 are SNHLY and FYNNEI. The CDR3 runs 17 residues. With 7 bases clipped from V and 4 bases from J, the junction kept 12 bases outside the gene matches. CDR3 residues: CASMNGRLAGLYNEQFF. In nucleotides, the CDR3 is TGTGCCAGCATGAACGGGCGACTAGCGGGGTTGTACAATGAGCAGTTCTTC.